The TCR beta chain described here comes from a study of shared clonotypes between healthy human individuals. Only in-frame clones appear in the TCRdb table, and some are missing; sequencing was by immunoSEQ multiplex PCR. The table records a few million clones, approximately 95% of them present only once. The CDR3 runs 13 residues. Germline V lookup: CDR1 SGHDN, CDR2 FVKESK. V was pared by 0 bases and J by 8 bases, with 8 bases between. V and J are TRBV14 and TRBJ2-1; D unclear. The sequenced material came from naive CD4+ T cells sorted from blood. Stated subset: CD45RA+ positively selected. This TCR came from a man younger than 35 in good health. The CDR3 reads CASSQERRYEQFF. The CDR3, as DNA: TGTGCCAGCAGCCAAGAGAGACGGTATGAGCAGTTCTTC.